This is a list of T cell receptor beta chains from one sample in a study of cytomegalovirus exposure and HLA in healthy donors. This table comes from immunoSEQ multiplex PCR, and its TCRdb copy is limited to in-frame clones, with some not included. The table includes almost 65,000 clones, 60% to 80% detected once. Sequenced sample: PBMCs. These receptor sequences come from a male donor in good health and CMV-seropositive. CDR3s include the opening cysteine and the closing phenylalanine or tryptophan. A D gene is named only where the DNA matches it firmly. Rows may omit the clone size; those that give it use once, few, many or a size class.

size	V	J	D	CDR3	DNA
-	TRBV2	TRBJ2-7	TRBD2	CASNRGGVYEQYF	TGTGCCAGCAACCGGGGGGGGGTCTACGAGCAGTACTTC
-	TRBV2	TRBJ2-7	TRBD1	CAGWDRGTESYEQYF	TGTGCCGGCTGGGACAGGGGTACTGAATCCTACGAGCAGTACTTC
-	TRBV4-2	TRBJ2-1	-	CASSQEEGSSYNEQFF	TGTGCCAGCAGCCAAGAGGAGGGGAGCTCCTACAATGAGCAGTTCTTC
-	TRBV30	TRBJ2-1	-	CACSGATAIF	TGTGCCTGCTCGGGAGCTACGGCGATCTTC
once	TRBV11-1	TRBJ1-1	-	CASSLAGSFMNTEAFF	TGTGCCAGCAGCTTAGCCGGGTCCTTCATGAACACTGAAGCTTTCTTT
-	TRBV5-1	TRBJ1-2	TRBD1	CASSLDNRGVYGYTF	TGCGCCAGCAGCTTGGACAACAGGGGTGTCTATGGCTACACCTTC
once	TRBV19	TRBJ2-7	-	CASGLRDEQYF	TGTGCCAGCGGACTTAGAGACGAGCAGTACTTC
once	TRBV19	TRBJ2-7	-	CASSIGGLGLSSYEQYF	TGTGCCAGTAGTATAGGGGGCCTAGGGTTGTCGTCCTACGAGCAGTACTTC
-	TRBV14	TRBJ2-5	-	CASSQGARAETQYF	TGTGCCAGCAGCCAAGGGGCCAGGGCTGAGACCCAGTACTTC
-	TRBV9	TRBJ2-1	TRBD1	CASSVTGVLYNEQFF	TGTGCCAGCAGCGTGACAGGGGTTCTCTACAATGAGCAGTTCTTC
-	TRBV6-5	TRBJ1-5	-	CASSRTGMNQPQHF	TGTGCCAGCAGTCGCACAGGTATGAATCAGCCCCAGCATTTT
-	TRBV7-9	TRBJ2-3	TRBD2	CASTPVGERGFTDTQYF	TGTGCCAGCACCCCCGTGGGGGAGCGGGGTTTCACAGATACGCAGTATTTT
once	TRBV4-3	TRBJ2-2	-	CASSHEREPHTGELFF	TGCGCCAGCAGCCACGAACGGGAACCCCACACCGGGGAGCTGTTTTTT
-	TRBV25-1	TRBJ2-2	-	CASSEFKGVTGELFF	TGTGCCAGCAGTGAATTCAAAGGGGTCACCGGGGAGCTGTTTTTT
-	TRBV28	TRBJ1-5	-	CASNSGNQPQHF	TGTGCCAGCAACAGCGGGAATCAGCCCCAGCATTTT
once	TRBV13	TRBJ2-5	-	CASSLVRGAGGQETQYF	TGTGCCAGCAGCTTAGTTCGGGGGGCAGGAGGACAAGAGACCCAGTACTTC
-	TRBV5-1	TRBJ1-3	-	CASSPYRVSDTIYF	TGCGCCAGCAGCCCCTACAGGGTTTCGGACACCATATATTTT
-	TRBV28	TRBJ1-6	-	CASTGGLNSPLHF	TGTGCCAGCACGGGGGGCCTGAATTCACCCCTCCACTTT
-	TRBV4-3	TRBJ2-3	TRBD1	CASSQAGTGRDTQYF	TGCGCCAGCAGCCAAGCCGGGACAGGGCGAGATACGCAGTATTTT
-	TRBV30	TRBJ1-3	-	CAWGRGGPLSLSGNTIYF	TGTGCCTGGGGGAGGGGGGGACCCCTCTCTCTCTCTGGAAACACCATATATTTT
-	TRBV25-1	TRBJ2-1	TRBD2	CASRASGGSYNEQFF	TGTGCCAGCAGGGCTAGCGGGGGGTCCTACAATGAGCAGTTCTTC
-	TRBV13	TRBJ2-1	TRBD2	CASSLTSGGVREQFF	TGTGCCAGCAGCCTTACTAGCGGGGGGGTTCGGGAGCAGTTCTTC
few	TRBV4-1	TRBJ1-2	-	CASSQGIPGARGYTF	TGCGCCAGCAGCCAAGGTATTCCAGGGGCTAGGGGCTACACCTTC
-	TRBV9	TRBJ2-3	-	CASARGPYTDTQYF	TGTGCCAGCGCAAGGGGTCCTTACACAGATACGCAGTATTTT
-	TRBV27	TRBJ2-1	-	CASSLDDLAPYNEQFF	TGTGCCAGCAGTTTAGATGACTTAGCCCCCTACAATGAGCAGTTCTTC
-	TRBV7-2	TRBJ1-5	-	CASSSSEGQPQHF	TGTGCCAGCAGCTCCTCGGAGGGACAGCCCCAGCATTTT
-	TRBV6-5	TRBJ2-7	-	CASSRDGGGHEQYF	TGTGCCAGCAGTCGCGACGGGGGTGGCCACGAGCAGTACTTC
-	TRBV10-1	TRBJ1-1	-	CASSEPAQRMNTEAFF	TGCGCCAGCAGTGAGCCGGCCCAGAGGATGAACACTGAAGCTTTCTTT
-	TRBV7-9	TRBJ1-6	TRBD1	CASSLAGQGSSYNSPLHF	TGTGCCAGCAGCTTAGCGGGACAGGGTAGTTCCTATAATTCACCCCTCCACTTT
-	TRBV29-1	TRBJ2-7	TRBD1	CSVGRDRATYGQYF	TGCAGCGTTGGCCGGGACAGGGCTACCTACGGGCAGTACTTC
-	TRBV28	TRBJ1-2	TRBD1	CASSLSRTGLYGYTF	TGTGCCAGCAGTTTGAGTCGGACAGGCCTCTATGGCTACACCTTC